The 22 T cell receptor beta chains in this list originate from one sample, sequenced in a study of cytomegalovirus exposure and HLA in healthy donors. Primers for the PCR totalled 60 Vbeta and 13 Jbeta. This table comes from immunoSEQ multiplex PCR, and its TCRdb copy is limited to in-frame clones, with some not included. In the table there are about 80,000 clones, 60% to 80% of which are singletons. Material for sequencing was PBMCs. Receptors were obtained from a man between 45 and 60 years old in good health and CMV-seronegative.

The chain couples TRBV11-2 to TRBJ1-2; 8 bases are a match to TRBD1. The germline V gene has CDR1 SGHAT and CDR2 FQNNGV. Trimming removed 8 bases from V and 4 bases from J; junction bases left unmatched: 6. There are 13 residues in the CDR3. DNA for the CDR3: TGTGCCAGCTACGGACAGGGTACCTATGGCTACACCTTC. The encoded protein is CASYGQGTYGYTF.

This chain links TRBV10-3 with TRBJ2-5; 10 nucleotides agree with TRBD1. Unmatched junction bases numbered 12, after V lost 3 bases and J lost 11 bases. This CDR3 has 15 residues. CDR1 and CDR2 from the germline V gene are ENHRY and SYGVKD. In nucleotides, the CDR3 is TGTGCCATCAGTGATTCCGGGACAGGGGACGGGGAGCAGTACTTC. This codes for CAISDSGTGDGEQYF.

The V gene is TRBV11-2, the J gene TRBJ1-1; no reliable D call. CDR1 is SGHAT and CDR2 is FQNNGV in the germline V gene. Trimming removed 4 bases from V and 2 bases from J, with 2 bases in between. The CDR3 loop spans 11 amino acids. CDR3 residues: CASSSNTEAFF. The CDR3 DNA sequence: TGTGCCAGCAGCTCAAACACTGAAGCTTTCTTT.

The DNA for the CDR3 is TGTGCCAGTAATGGGGGGGGAACAGGGGGTCAGCCCTACGAGCAGTACTTC. It is translated as CASNGGGTGGQPYEQYF. The chain employs TRBV25-1 and TRBJ2-7; D is possibly TRBD1 (8 bases). Germline lookup yields CDR1 MGHDK and CDR2 SYGVNS. Trimming stripped 9 bases from V and 2 bases from J, with 26 bases between. CDR3 length: 17 residues.

In DNA, the CDR3 is TGTGCCACCAGCCCAGGATTAGCGGGGGGTTCTAATGAGCAGTTCTTC. It encodes CATSPGLAGGSNEQFF. The rearrangement links TRBV15 to TRBJ2-1; 10 nucleotides line up with TRBD2. CDR1 and CDR2 (germline): LNHNV, YYDKDF (reference sequence). Trimming removed 5 bases from V and 7 bases from J; junction bases left unmatched: 11. The CDR3 is 16 residues long. The variable domain in full, completed from reference TRBV15 and TRBJ2-1, reads DAMVIQNPRYQVTQFGKPVTLSCSQTLNHNVMYWYQQKSSQAPKLLFHYYDKDFNNEADTPDNFQSRRPNTSFCFLDIRSPGLGDTAMYLCATSPGLAGGSNEQFFGPGTRLTVL.

The V call is TRBV9, the J call TRBJ1-6; D not certain. This CDR3 is 16 amino acids long. Trimming took off 2 bases at V and 0 bases at J, with 9 bases between the two ends. From germline, CDR1 is SGDLS and CDR2 YYNGEE. The CDR3, as DNA: TGTGCCAGCAGCGTTGAGGCAGCCTCCTATAATTCACCCCTCCACTTT. Translation gives CASSVEAASYNSPLHF.

This rearrangement joins TRBV2 to TRBJ2-2, with a tentative D call TRBD1 (5 bases). CDR3 length equals 14 residues. Trimming stripped 7 bases from V and 0 bases from J, with 9 bases between. Germline loops: CDR1 SNHLY, CDR2 FYNNEI. The CDR3 loop is CASKQATNTGELFF. The CDR3 DNA is TGTGCCAGCAAACAGGCCACGAACACCGGGGAGCTGTTTTTT.

This clone showed up just a few times. The chain joins TRBV9 to TRBJ2-5; 9 bases agree with TRBD2. The CDR3 has 15 residues. Germline V lookup: CDR1 SGDLS, CDR2 YYNGEE. With V trimmed by 4 bases and J by 5 bases, 9 bases remained unmatched. The CDR3 DNA reads TGTGCCAGCAGCCCGGGCGGGGGGGCCGGTGAGACCCAGTACTTC. Translation: CASSPGGGAGETQYF.

The CDR3 here is CASTRTFGETQYF. In DNA form, the CDR3 reads TGTGCCAGCACCCGGACTTTTGGGGAGACCCAGTACTTC. The chain has TRBV7-6 and TRBJ2-5; perhaps TRBD2 as D (5 bases). The CDR3 runs 13 residues. CDR1 and CDR2 from the germline V gene are SGHVS and FNYEAQ. V dropped 7 bases and J dropped 5 bases, with 14 bases sitting between them.

The chain links TRBV6-1 to TRBJ2-1; no firm D call. The V gene lost 4 bases and the J gene lost 7 bases, with 8 bases spanning the gap. The CDR3 is made up of 12 amino acids. CDR1 is MNHNS and CDR2 is SASEGT in the germline V gene. CDR3 residues: CASSALNNEQFF. DNA for the CDR3: TGTGCCAGCAGTGCCCTAAATAATGAGCAGTTCTTC.

Written as DNA, the CDR3 is TGTGCCAGCAGCAGCCGACAGGGGGCGTCTGAAAAACTGTTTTTT. Residues: CASSSRQGASEKLFF. This chain uses TRBV7-2 with TRBJ1-4, with 10 bases lining up with TRBD1. There are 15 residues in the CDR3. In germline, CDR1 is SGHTA, CDR2 FQGNSA. The J segment lost 7 bases and the V segment lost 5 bases, leaving 7 bases of the junction unmatched. Together with reference TRBV7-2 and TRBJ1-4, the CDR3 gives the full variable domain: GAGVSQSPSNKVTEKGKDVELRCDPISGHTALYWYRQSLGQGLEFLIYFQGNSAPDKSGLPSDRFSAERTGGSVSTLTIQRTQQEDSAVYLCASSSRQGASEKLFFGSGTQLSVL.

This clone has only one observation. The rearrangement uses TRBV7-9 and TRBJ1-1; the match to TRBD1 covers 10 bases. CDR1 and CDR2 from the germline V gene are SEHNR and FQNEAQ (reference sequence). The length of the CDR3 is 13 residues. V was pared by 5 bases and J by 7 bases, with 4 bases of the junction left unmatched. The CDR3 protein is CASSTWTGGEAFF. The CDR3 region has the DNA TGTGCCAGCAGCACTTGGACAGGGGGTGAAGCTTTCTTT.

The gene calls are TRBV5-1 and TRBJ2-3; TRBD2 matches at 9 bases. The CDR3 spans 15 residues. Germline CDR1 SGHRS, CDR2 YFSETQ. Trimming removed 8 bases from V and 4 bases from J; junction bases left unmatched: 11. The CDR3: CASYFGGLAADTQYF. The DNA of the CDR3 is TGCGCCAGTTACTTTGGGGGACTAGCAGCAGATACGCAGTATTTT.

The chain has TRBV6-5 and TRBJ2-7; 9 nucleotides line up with TRBD1. V lost 4 bases to trimming and J lost 3 bases; unmatched junction nucleotides: 10. The CDR3 sequence is 16 residues long. Germline lookup yields CDR1 MNHEY and CDR2 SVGAGI. The CDR3 loop is CASSFRGQGRGYEQYF. In DNA, the CDR3 is TGTGCCAGCAGTTTCCGGGGACAGGGAAGGGGCTACGAGCAGTACTTC.

Regarding this clone: At one boundary the junction diverges from the germline segment, which might be a read error. The V and J genes are TRBV7-9 and TRBJ1-3; maybe TRBD1 (6 bases). This CDR3 comprises 15 residues. In germline, CDR1 is SEHNR, CDR2 FQNEAQ (reference sequence). The CDR3: CSSSPWTASGNTIYF. The CDR3, as DNA: TGTTCCAGCAGCCCTTGGACAGCCTCTGGAAACACCATATATTTT.

The chain combines TRBV4-2 with TRBJ1-2; D is unresolved. In germline, CDR1 is LGHNA, CDR2 YNFKEQ. Trimming pared 0 bases from V and 2 bases from J, leaving 10 bases between. This CDR3 is 15 amino acids long. The CDR3 DNA follows: TGTGCCAGCAGCCAAGAGGCGAGGGCGAACTATGGCTACACCTTC. As protein: CASSQEARANYGYTF.

The chain couples TRBV2 to TRBJ2-1, with 9 nucleotides matching TRBD2. This CDR3 comprises 17 residues. J lost 5 bases, V lost 5 bases, and 13 bases had no gene match. Germline CDR1 is SNHLY and CDR2 is FYNNEI. This CDR3 reads CASSTSSLAGQHNEQFF. In DNA form, the CDR3 reads TGTGCCAGCAGTACTTCCTCCCTAGCGGGGCAACACAATGAGCAGTTCTTC.

The rearrangement uses TRBV10-1 and TRBJ1-5; D possibly corresponds to TRBD1 (6 bases). This CDR3 has 18 residues. The V gene lost 2 bases and the J gene lost 9 bases, with 26 bases spanning the gap. The germline CDR1 and CDR2 sequences are WNHNN and SYGVQD (reference sequence). The CDR3 spells CASSEGRHEGGKFRPQHF. CDR3 sequence (DNA): TGCGCCAGCAGTGAGGGGCGGCATGAGGGGGGGAAATTTCGGCCCCAGCATTTT.

J is TRBJ1-3 and V is TRBV5-1, with D possibly being TRBD1 (5 bases). This CDR3 has 16 amino acids. Per the germline V gene, CDR1 is SGHRS and CDR2 is YFSETQ. Trimming removed 4 bases at V and 3 bases at J, with 17 bases between. The CDR3 nucleotides are TGCGCCAGCAGCAGTTCAGGGTTTAGATTTGGAAACACCATATATTTT. This encodes CASSSSGFRFGNTIYF.

The chain uses TRBV7-2 and TRBJ2-7; D is ambiguous. Per the germline V gene, CDR1 is SGHTA and CDR2 is FQGNSA. The V gene lost 4 bases and the J gene lost 0 bases, with 7 bases spanning the gap. This CDR3 region has 13 residues. The chain's CDR3 is CASSSYSSYEQYF. The CDR3 bases are TGTGCCAGCAGCTCGTACAGCTCCTACGAGCAGTACTTC. The full variable domain, its missing parts supplied by reference TRBV7-2 and TRBJ2-7, is GAGVSQSPSNKVTEKGKDVELRCDPISGHTALYWYRQSLGQGLEFLIYFQGNSAPDKSGLPSDRFSAERTGGSVSTLTIQRTQQEDSAVYLCASSSYSSYEQYFGPGTRLTVT.

The chain recombines TRBV7-9 with TRBJ2-2; 8 bases line up with TRBD1. CDR1 is SEHNR, CDR2 FQNEAQ, per germline (reference sequence). The CDR3 is 13 amino acids. V shed 5 bases, J shed 6 bases, and the junction held 2 bases outside the gene matches. CDR3 DNA: TGTGCCAGCAGCCCACAGGGGGCCGGGGAGCTGTTTTTT. This sequence encodes CASSPQGAGELFF.

The chain combines TRBV2 with TRBJ1-2, with 9 bases matching TRBD1. Germline CDR1 is SNHLY and CDR2 is FYNNEI. J lost 4 bases, V lost 7 bases, and 4 bases had no gene match. This CDR3 is built from 13 residues. The CDR3 loop is CASTPGQGYGYTF. CDR3 sequence (DNA): TGTGCCAGCACTCCGGGACAGGGCTATGGCTACACCTTC.